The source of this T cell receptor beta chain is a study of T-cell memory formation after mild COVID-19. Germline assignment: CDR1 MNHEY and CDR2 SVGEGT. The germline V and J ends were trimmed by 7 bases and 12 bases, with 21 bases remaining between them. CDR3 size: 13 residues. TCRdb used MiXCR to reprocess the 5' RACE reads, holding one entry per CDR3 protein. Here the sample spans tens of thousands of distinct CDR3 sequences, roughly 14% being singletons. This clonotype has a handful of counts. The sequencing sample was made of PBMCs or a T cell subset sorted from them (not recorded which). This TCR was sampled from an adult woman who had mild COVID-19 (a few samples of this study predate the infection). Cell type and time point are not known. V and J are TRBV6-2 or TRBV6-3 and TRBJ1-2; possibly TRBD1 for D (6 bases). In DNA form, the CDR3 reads TGTGCCAGCAATAAAGGTCGGGGGCTCGAGCACACCTTC. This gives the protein CASNKGRGLEHTF.